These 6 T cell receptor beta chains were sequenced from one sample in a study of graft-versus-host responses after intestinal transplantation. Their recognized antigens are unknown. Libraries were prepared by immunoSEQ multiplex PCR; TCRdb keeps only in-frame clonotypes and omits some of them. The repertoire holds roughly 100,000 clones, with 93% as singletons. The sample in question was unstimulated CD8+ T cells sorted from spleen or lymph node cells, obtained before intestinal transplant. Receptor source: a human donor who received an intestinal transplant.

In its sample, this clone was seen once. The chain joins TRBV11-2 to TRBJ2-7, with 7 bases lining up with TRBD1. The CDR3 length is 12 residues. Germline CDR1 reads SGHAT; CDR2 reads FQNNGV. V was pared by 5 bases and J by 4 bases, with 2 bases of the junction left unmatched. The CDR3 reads CASSGQVYEQYF. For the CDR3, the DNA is TGTGCCAGCAGCGGACAGGTGTACGAGCAGTACTTC.

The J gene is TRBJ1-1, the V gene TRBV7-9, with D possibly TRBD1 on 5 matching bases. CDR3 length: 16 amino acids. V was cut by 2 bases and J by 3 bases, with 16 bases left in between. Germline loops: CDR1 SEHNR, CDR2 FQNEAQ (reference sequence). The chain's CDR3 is CASSLYGQLGDTEAFF. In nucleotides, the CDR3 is TGTGCCAGCAGCTTATATGGACAATTAGGGGACACTGAAGCTTTCTTT.

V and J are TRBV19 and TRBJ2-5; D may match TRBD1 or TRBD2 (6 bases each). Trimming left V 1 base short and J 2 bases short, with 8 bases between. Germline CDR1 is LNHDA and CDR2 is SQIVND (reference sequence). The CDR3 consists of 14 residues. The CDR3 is CASSIGRGQETQYF. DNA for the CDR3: TGTGCCAGTAGTATAGGGAGGGGGCAAGAGACCCAGTACTTC.

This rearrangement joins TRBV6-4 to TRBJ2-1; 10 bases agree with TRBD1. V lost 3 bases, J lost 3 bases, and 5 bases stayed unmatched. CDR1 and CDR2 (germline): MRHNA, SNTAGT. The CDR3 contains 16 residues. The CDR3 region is CASSDSRTGGYNEQFF. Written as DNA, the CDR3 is TGTGCCAGCAGTGATTCTAGGACAGGGGGCTACAATGAGCAGTTCTTC.

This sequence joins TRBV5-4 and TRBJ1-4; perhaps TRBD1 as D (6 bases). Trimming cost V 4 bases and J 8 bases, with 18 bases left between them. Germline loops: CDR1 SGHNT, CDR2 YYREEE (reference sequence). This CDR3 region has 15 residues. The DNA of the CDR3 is TGTGCCAGCAGCCTGGGGACAAGCAGAAAGGAAAAACTGTTTTTT. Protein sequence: CASSLGTSRKEKLFF.

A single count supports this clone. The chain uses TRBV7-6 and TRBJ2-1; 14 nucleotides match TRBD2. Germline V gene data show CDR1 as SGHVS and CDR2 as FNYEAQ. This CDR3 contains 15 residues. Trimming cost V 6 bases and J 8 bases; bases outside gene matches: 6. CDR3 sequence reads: CASSLGLAGADEQFF. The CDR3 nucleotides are TGTGCCAGCAGTTTGGGACTAGCGGGGGCGGATGAGCAGTTCTTC.